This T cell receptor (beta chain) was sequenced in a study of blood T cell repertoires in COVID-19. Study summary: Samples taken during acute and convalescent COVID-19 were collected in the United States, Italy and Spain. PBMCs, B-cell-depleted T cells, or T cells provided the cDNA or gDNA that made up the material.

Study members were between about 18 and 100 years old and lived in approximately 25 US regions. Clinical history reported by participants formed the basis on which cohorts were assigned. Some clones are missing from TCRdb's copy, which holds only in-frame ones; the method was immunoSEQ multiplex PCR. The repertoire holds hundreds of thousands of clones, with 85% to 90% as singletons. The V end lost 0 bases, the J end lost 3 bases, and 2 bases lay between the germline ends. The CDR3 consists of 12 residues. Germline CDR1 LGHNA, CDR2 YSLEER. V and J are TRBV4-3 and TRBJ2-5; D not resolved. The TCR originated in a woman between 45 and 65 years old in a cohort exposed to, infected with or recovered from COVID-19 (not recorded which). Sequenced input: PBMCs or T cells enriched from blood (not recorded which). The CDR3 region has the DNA TGCGCCAGCAGCCAAGACAAAGAGACCCAGTACTTC. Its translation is CASSQDKETQYF.